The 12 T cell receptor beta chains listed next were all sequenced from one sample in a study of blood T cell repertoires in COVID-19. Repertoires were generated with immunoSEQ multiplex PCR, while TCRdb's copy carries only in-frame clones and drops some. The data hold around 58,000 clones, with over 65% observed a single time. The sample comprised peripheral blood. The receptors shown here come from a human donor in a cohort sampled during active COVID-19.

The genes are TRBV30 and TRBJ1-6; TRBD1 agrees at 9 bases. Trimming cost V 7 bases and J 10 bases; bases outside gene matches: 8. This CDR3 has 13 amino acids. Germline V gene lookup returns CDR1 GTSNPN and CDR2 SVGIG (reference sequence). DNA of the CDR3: TGTGCCTATAAGGGACAGGGATCCTCACCCCTCCACTTT. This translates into CAYKGQGSSPLHF.

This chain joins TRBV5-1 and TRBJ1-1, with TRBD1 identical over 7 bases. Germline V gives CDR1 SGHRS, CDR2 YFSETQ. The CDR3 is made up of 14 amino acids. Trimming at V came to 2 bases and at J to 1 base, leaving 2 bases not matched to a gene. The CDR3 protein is CASSLQGRNTEAFF. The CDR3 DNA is TGCGCCAGCAGCTTACAGGGGAGGAACACTGAAGCTTTCTTT. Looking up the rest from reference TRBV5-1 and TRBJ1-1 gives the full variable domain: KAGVTQTPRYLIKTRGQQVTLSCSPISGHRSVSWYQQTPGQGLQFLFEYFSETQRNKGNFPGRFSGRQFSNSRSEMNVSTLELGDSALYLCASSLQGRNTEAFFGQGTRLTVV.

The CDR3 DNA reads TGTGCCAGCAGGCCCACGGGGGGGCCAACAGATACGCAGTATTTT. Translating gives CASRPTGGPTDTQYF. The gene calls are TRBV27 and TRBJ2-3; 8 nucleotides match TRBD2. The CDR3 is 15 residues long. Trimming cost V 6 bases and J 3 bases; bases outside gene matches: 8. The germline V gene has CDR1 MNHEY and CDR2 SMNVEV (reference sequence).

CDR3 residues: CASRILAGSYNEQFF. Written as DNA, the CDR3 is TGTGCCAGCAGGATCCTAGCGGGGTCCTACAATGAGCAGTTCTTC. V usage is TRBV2 and J usage is TRBJ2-1; 9 bases are shared with TRBD2. Germline CDR1 reads SNHLY; CDR2 reads FYNNEI. The CDR3 contains 15 residues. V shed 6 bases and J 1 base; nucleotides not matched to a gene: 4.

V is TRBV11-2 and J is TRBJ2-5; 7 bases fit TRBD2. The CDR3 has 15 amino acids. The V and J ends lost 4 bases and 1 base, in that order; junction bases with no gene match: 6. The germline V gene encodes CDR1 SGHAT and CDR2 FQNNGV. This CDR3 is CASSSETGGQETQYF. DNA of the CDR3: TGTGCCAGCAGCTCGGAGACGGGGGGCCAAGAGACCCAGTACTTC.

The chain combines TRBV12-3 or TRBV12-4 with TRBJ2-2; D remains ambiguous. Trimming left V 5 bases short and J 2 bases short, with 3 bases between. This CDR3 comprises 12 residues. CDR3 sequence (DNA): TGTGCCAGCAGTCTTAACACCGGGGAGCTGTTTTTT. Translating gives CASSLNTGELFF.

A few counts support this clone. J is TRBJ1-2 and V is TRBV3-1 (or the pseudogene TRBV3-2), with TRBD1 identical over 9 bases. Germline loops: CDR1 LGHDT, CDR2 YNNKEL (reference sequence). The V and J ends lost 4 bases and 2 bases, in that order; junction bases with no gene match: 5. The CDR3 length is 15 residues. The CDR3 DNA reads TGTGCCAGCAGCCTTCCGGGACAGGGAAACTATGGCTACACCTTC. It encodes CASSLPGQGNYGYTF.

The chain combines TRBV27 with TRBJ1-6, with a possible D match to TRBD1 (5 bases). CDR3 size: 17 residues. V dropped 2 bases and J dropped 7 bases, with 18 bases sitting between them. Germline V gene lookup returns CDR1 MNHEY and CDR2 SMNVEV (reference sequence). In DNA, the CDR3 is TGTGCCAGCAGTTTAAAATACGGGGGTTCGAGAAATTCACCCCTCCACTTT. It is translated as CASSLKYGGSRNSPLHF.

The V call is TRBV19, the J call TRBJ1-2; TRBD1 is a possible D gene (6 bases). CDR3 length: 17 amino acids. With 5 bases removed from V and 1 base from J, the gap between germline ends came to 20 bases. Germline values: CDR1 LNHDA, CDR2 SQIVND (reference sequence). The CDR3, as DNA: TGTGCCAGTAGTGCTGTCAGGGGTGGAGGAGTTAACTATGGCTACACCTTC. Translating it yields CASSAVRGGGVNYGYTF.

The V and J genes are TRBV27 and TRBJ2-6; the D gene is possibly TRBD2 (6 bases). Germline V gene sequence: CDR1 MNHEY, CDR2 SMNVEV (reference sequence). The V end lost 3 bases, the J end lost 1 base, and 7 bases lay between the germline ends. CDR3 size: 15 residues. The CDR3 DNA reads TGTGCCAGCAGTTTCCGGGAGTCTGGGGCCAACGTCCTGACTTTC. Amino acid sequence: CASSFRESGANVLTF.

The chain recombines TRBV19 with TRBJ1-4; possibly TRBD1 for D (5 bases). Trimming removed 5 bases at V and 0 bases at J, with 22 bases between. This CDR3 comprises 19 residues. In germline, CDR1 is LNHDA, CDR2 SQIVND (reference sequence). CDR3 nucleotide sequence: TGTGCCAGTAGTCGGAGGGGCGTACCAACCATTGCAACTAATGAAAAACTGTTTTTT. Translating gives CASSRRGVPTIATNEKLFF.

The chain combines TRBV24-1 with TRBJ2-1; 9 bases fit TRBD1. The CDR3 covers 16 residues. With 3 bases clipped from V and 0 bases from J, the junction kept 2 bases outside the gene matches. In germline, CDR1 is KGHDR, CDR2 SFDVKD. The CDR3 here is CATSDRTGVSYNEQFF. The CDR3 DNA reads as TGTGCCACCAGTGATCGGACAGGGGTCTCCTACAATGAGCAGTTCTTC.